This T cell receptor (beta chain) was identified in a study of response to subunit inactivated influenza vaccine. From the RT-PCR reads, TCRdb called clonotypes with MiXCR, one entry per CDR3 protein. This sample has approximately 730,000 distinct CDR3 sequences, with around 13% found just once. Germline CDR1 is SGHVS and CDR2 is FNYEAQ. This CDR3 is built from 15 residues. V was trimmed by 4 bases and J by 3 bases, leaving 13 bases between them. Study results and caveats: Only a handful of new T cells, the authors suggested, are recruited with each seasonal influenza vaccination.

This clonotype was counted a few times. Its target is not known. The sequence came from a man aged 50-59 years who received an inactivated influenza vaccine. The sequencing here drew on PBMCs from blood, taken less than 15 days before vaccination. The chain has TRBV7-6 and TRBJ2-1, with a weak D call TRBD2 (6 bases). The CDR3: CASSSQLAVYNEQFF. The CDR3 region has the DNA TGTGCCAGCAGCTCCCAACTAGCTGTCTACAATGAGCAGTTCTTC. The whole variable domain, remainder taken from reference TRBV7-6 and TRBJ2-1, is GAGVSQSPRYKVTKRGQDVALRCDPISGHVSLYWYRQALGQGPEFLTYFNYEAQQDKSGLPNDRFSAERPEGSISTLTIQRTEQRDSAMYRCASSSQLAVYNEQFFGPGTRLTVL.